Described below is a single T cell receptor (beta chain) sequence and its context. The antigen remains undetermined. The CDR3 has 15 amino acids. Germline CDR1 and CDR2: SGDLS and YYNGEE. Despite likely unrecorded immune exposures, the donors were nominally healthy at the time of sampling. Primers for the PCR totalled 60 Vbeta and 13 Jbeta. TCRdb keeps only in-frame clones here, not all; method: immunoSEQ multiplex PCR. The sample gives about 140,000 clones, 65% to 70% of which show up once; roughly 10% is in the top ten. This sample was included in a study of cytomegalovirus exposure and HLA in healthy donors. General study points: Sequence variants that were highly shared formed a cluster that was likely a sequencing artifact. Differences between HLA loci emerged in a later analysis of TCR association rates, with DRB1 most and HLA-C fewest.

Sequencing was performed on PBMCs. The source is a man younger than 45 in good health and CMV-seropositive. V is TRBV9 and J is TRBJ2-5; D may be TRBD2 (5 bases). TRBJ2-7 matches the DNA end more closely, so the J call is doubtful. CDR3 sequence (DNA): TGTGCCAGCAGGGAGGCGGCGCCCCCGGTCTGCGAGCAGTACTTC. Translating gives CASREAAPPVCEQYF.